Listed below are T cell receptor beta chains from one sample, sequenced in a study of OX40 agonist ivuxolimab in advanced cancers. Some clones are missing from TCRdb's copy, which holds only in-frame ones; the method was immunoSEQ multiplex PCR. The sample records tens of thousands of clones, about 85% being singletons. The source material was CD4+ or CD8+ T cells sorted from blood, sampled in a trial of the OX40 agonist ivuxolimab. Source of these receptors: an adult with an advanced solid tumor such as melanoma, head and neck, liver or kidney cancer. The CDR3 runs from the conserved cysteine through the conserved F or W. Clone size is shown for a subset of rows, as once, few, many or a class of expanded clone.

CDR3aa: CARLRGSGELFF; len: 12; v_gene: TRBV21-1; abundance: -
CDR3aa: CASSIGGAGELFF; len: 13; v_gene: TRBV19; abundance: once
CDR3aa: CASSQLGTGNGYTF; len: 14; v_gene: TRBV5-1; abundance: -
CDR3aa: CASSQDPGRLFF; len: 12; v_gene: TRBV7-9; abundance: -
CDR3aa: CASSETLLDADTQYF; len: 15; v_gene: TRBV9; abundance: -
CDR3aa: CASSTSGWEQYF; len: 12; v_gene: TRBV6-6; abundance: -
CDR3aa: CASSSLVGGIDTQYF; len: 15; v_gene: TRBV7-8; abundance: -
CDR3aa: CASSSEHNYGYTF; len: 13; v_gene: TRBV2; abundance: -
CDR3aa: CASRTDRSGNTIYF; len: 14; v_gene: TRBV6-1; abundance: -
CDR3aa: CASRISGGDRTQYF; len: 14; v_gene: TRBV7-2; abundance: -
CDR3aa: CASSLAGTGRTGELFF; len: 16; v_gene: TRBV5-4; abundance: few
CDR3aa: CASTQGRQGQPQHF; len: 14; v_gene: TRBV28; abundance: -
CDR3aa: CASSSDTGSYNEQFF; len: 15; v_gene: TRBV5-1; abundance: -
CDR3aa: CASRVGGDSYNEQFF; len: 15; v_gene: TRBV19; abundance: -
CDR3aa: CASRKQGAAEAFF; len: 13; v_gene: TRBV2; abundance: -
CDR3aa: CASSVEGGRSNEQFF; len: 15; v_gene: TRBV9; abundance: -
CDR3aa: CASSYQSYTDTQYF; len: 14; v_gene: TRBV7-9; abundance: -
CDR3aa: CASSLSGTTYEQYF; len: 14; v_gene: TRBV5-1; abundance: -
CDR3aa: CASSLDIPMGTQYF; len: 14; v_gene: TRBV5-1; abundance: -
CDR3aa: CASSSSRGYEQYF; len: 13; v_gene: TRBV6-5; abundance: -
CDR3aa: CASNFPATSGGAGELFF; len: 17; v_gene: TRBV7-9; abundance: -
CDR3aa: CASSRDTTYEQYF; len: 13; v_gene: TRBV19; abundance: -
CDR3aa: CASSPWTGDYEQYF; len: 14; v_gene: TRBV18; abundance: -
CDR3aa: CASSLAAWSYTF; len: 12; v_gene: TRBV5-8; abundance: -
CDR3aa: CASSDRGGNTEAFF; len: 14; v_gene: TRBV6-1; abundance: -
CDR3aa: CASSRSASGGRNTEAFF; len: 17; v_gene: TRBV4-1; abundance: -
CDR3aa: CASSFRDGPWYEQFF; len: 15; v_gene: TRBV7-8; abundance: -
CDR3aa: CASSPRQGVGTEAFF; len: 15; v_gene: TRBV18; abundance: few
CDR3aa: CASSLRTVGNYYGYTF; len: 16; v_gene: TRBV7-2; abundance: -
CDR3aa: CASSRTVEQYF; len: 11; v_gene: TRBV28; abundance: -
CDR3aa: CSVSGTQNTEAFF; len: 13; v_gene: TRBV29-1; abundance: -
CDR3aa: CASAVNYGYTF; len: 11; v_gene: TRBV2; abundance: -
CDR3aa: CASSDSNRGGPYGYTF; len: 16; v_gene: TRBV6-4; abundance: -
CDR3aa: CASSPPLGGHSGNTIYF; len: 17; v_gene: TRBV7-9; abundance: few
CDR3aa: CASSLISTDTQYF; len: 13; v_gene: TRBV7-8; abundance: -
CDR3aa: CASSPPYSRNTQYF; len: 14; v_gene: TRBV18; abundance: few
CDR3aa: CASSDSLGLPQYF; len: 13; v_gene: TRBV6-4; abundance: -
CDR3aa: CASSLKAGWNTGELFF; len: 16; v_gene: TRBV5-1; abundance: -
CDR3aa: CASSRRTGPGLGYTF; len: 15; v_gene: TRBV7-8; abundance: -
CDR3aa: CASSMSPGGTYEQYF; len: 15; v_gene: TRBV19; abundance: -
CDR3aa: CASSVEGTYGYTF; len: 13; v_gene: TRBV2; abundance: -